These 8 T cell receptor beta chains came from one sample sequenced in a study of post-analysis software for immune sequencing data. General observations from the study: Patients carried a handful of TRBV segments more frequently than controls did, and TRBV5-6, TRBV5-1 and TRBV20-1 were among them.

cDNA libraries for TCR beta contained unique molecular identifiers. TCRdb recomputed calls from the PCR reads with MiXCR, one row per CDR3 protein. The table shows 450,000 or so distinct CDR3 sequences, with around 40% occurring only once. These receptors' antigens are unknown. Sequenced material: blood. All receptors derive from a girl aged 5 to 17 with multiple sclerosis.

The chain uses TRBV4-1 and TRBJ1-2; D perhaps matches TRBD1 (6 bases). V lost 3 bases, J lost 2 bases, and 19 bases lay in between. Germline CDR1 is MGHRA and CDR2 is YSYEKL. The CDR3 is 17 amino acids. Here the CDR3 reads CASSHDGQIPSNYGYTF. Written as DNA, the CDR3 is TGCGCCAGCAGCCATGACGGACAGATTCCTTCAAACTATGGCTACACCTTC.

The chain links TRBV4-2 to TRBJ1-5; the match to TRBD1 covers 12 bases. Germline V gene data show CDR1 as LGHNA and CDR2 as YNFKEQ. CDR3 length equals 19 residues. V trimming: 4 bases; J trimming: 2 bases; junction bases outside the gene matches: 12. In DNA form, the CDR3 reads TGTGCCAGCAGCCTAGCCGGGACAGGGGGCGCAGAGGGCAATCAGCCCCAGCATTTT. Encoded protein: CASSLAGTGGAEGNQPQHF.

The chain links TRBV10-3 to TRBJ2-3; D gene ambiguous. The germline CDR1 and CDR2 sequences are ENHRY and SYGVKD. V lost 8 bases to trimming and J lost 6 bases, with 6 bases between them. The CDR3 has 10 residues. The CDR3 reads CAIWSDTQYF. The CDR3 nucleotides read TGTGCCATCTGGTCCGATACGCAGTATTTT.

This clonotype has at least ten counts. The chain couples TRBV29-1 to TRBJ2-7; D assignment may be TRBD1 or TRBD2 (8 bases each). V was shortened by 4 bases and J by 2 bases, with 15 bases between the two germline ends. The CDR3 has 14 amino acids. Germline lookup yields CDR1 SQVTM and CDR2 ANQGSEA. CDR3: CSVGIAGQAYEQYF. The CDR3 nucleotides are TGCAGCGTTGGCATAGCGGGACAGGCCTACGAGCAGTACTTC.

The chain carries TRBV12-3 or TRBV12-4 and TRBJ2-7; 7 bases are shared with TRBD1. V was clipped by 7 bases and J by 4 bases; unmatched bases: 13. This CDR3 spans 15 amino acids. The CDR3 DNA is TGTGCCAGCAACTCCAACCGGGACAGAGAATACGAGCAGTACTTC. This gives the protein CASNSNRDREYEQYF.

Regarding this clonotype: This may be a read error: a much more frequent sequence differs by one nucleotide. The V and J genes are TRBV20-1 and TRBJ2-4; 8 bases line up with TRBD1. The J call is doubtful: the DNA matches TRBJ2-7 better. This CDR3 is built from 12 residues. The germline V gene encodes CDR1 DFQATT and CDR2 SNEGSKA (reference sequence). The CDR3 here is CSAVGQVYEQYF. The CDR3 DNA follows: TGCAGTGCTGTGGGACAGGTCTACGAGCAGTACTTC.

This clonotype occurred a few times. An end of the junction does not agree with germline; a read error may underlie this. The chain couples TRBV4-3 to TRBJ2-7, with 9 bases matching TRBD1. Germline-derived CDR1 and CDR2 are LGHNA and YSLEER. This CDR3 spans 17 amino acids. The CDR3 nucleotides are TGCGCCAGCAACCAAGAATTTACAGGGGGCGCGGGGTACGAGCAGTACTTC. It encodes CASNQEFTGGAGYEQYF.

This clonotype came up a few times. The genes are TRBV7-2 and TRBJ2-1, with D unresolved. Trimming removed 1 base from V and 4 bases from J, with 14 bases in between. Germline loops: CDR1 SGHTA, CDR2 FQGNSA. The CDR3 covers 16 residues. In DNA form, the CDR3 reads TGTGCCAGCAGCTTAGTAGGGATCTCCCTGTACAATGAGCAGTTCTTC. It translates to CASSLVGISLYNEQFF. The entire variable domain, with the rest obtained from reference TRBV7-2 and TRBJ2-1, is as follows: GAGVSQSPSNKVTEKGKDVELRCDPISGHTALYWYRQSLGQGLEFLIYFQGNSAPDKSGLPSDRFSAERTGGSVSTLTIQRTQQEDSAVYLCASSLVGISLYNEQFFGPGTRLTVL.